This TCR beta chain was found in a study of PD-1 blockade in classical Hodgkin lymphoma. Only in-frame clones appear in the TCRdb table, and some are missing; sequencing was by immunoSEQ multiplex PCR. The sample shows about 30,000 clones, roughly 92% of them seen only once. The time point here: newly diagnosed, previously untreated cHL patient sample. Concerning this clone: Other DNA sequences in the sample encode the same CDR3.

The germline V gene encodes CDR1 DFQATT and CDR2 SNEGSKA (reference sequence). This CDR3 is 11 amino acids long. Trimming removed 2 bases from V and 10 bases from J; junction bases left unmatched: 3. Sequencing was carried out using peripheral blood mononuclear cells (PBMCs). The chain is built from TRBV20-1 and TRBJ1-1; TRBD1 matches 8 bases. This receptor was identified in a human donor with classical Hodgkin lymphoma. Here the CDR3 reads CSARQGAAAFF. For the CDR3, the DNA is TGCAGTGCTAGACAGGGGGCGGCAGCTTTCTTT.